Below, one T cell receptor beta chain is given with its context. The antigen it recognizes is unknown. No per-base quality is available; no much larger clone lies one base away. The entire amount of isolated RNA was reverse transcribed using the High Capacity cDNA Reverse Transcription Kit, so the sequenced TCRB transcripts were expressed ones. Deep immunoSEQ sequencing was applied to naive, central memory and regulatory T cell samples, giving an average of roughly 3.6 million total reads per sample. Sorted cells were lysed in RLT buffer and RNA was extracted with DNase-treated RNeasy Micro or Mini kits, depending on cell number. To prevent cross-contamination, each cell subset was processed individually, whereas patient and healthy donor samples were processed jointly. The immunoSEQ multiplex PCR was used to amplify TCRB sequences from cDNA, yielding 87-bp fragments that span the CDR3 region. The amplicons were sequenced using the Illumina HiSeq platform. In the original analysis: PCR bias was computationally corrected using synthetic template baselines, reads within Hamming distance 2 were collapsed, and singletons that could not be merged were discarded. By aligning reads against IMGT, V, D and J genes, CDR3 length, and insertions or deletions at six rearrangement sites were assigned. Within each subset, clonotype counts were normalized to the number of sorted cells before true diversity and Gini coefficients were calculated with the tcR R package. Repertoire sharing was quantified using the overlap coefficient calculated on TCRB nucleotide sequences. As stored in TCRdb, this immuneACCESS dataset retains in-frame rearrangements with V and J assigned. A fraction of the clones does not appear; measured against another copy, unresolved V genes explain less than half of the discrepancy, and the remainder lacks a known reason. That table gives V, J and clone size, and the DNA gave D and trimming. Counted in this sample were about 160,000 clones; 6.5% to 10% of them appeared once. More than 0.5% of the sample is in the top ten clones.

These data are taken from a study of beta chain features in type 1 diabetes (dated by TCRdb to the late 2010s). In the study overall: Mean age, gender distribution, total cell number and subset yield were not different between patients and healthy donors. In the study, recently diagnosed type 1 diabetes patients and matched healthy donors were compared on the TCRB repertoires of their sorted circulating CD4+ T cell subsets. Regulatory and stem cell-like memory subsets were isolated from only 8 patients and roughly 8 healthy donors, whereas naive and central memory subsets came from all 30 or so donors. A total of 85 million to 110 million sorted cells were examined across all samples, and RNA yield correlated strongly with the number of cells per subset. The paper as a whole reports these results and caveats: Shorter templates might have been favored by PCR, but patient and control samples were amplified and corrected together, so both groups would have been affected equally by any skew. In all four CD4+ subsets, TCRB CDR3 length was moderately but significantly shorter in type 1 diabetes patients. Because cDNA rather than genomic DNA was sequenced, highly expressing activated cells could have been over-represented, although no difference in activation and CD3 levels was found between groups. HLA sub-analyses involved small numbers of individuals, so any influence of HLA type on TCRB rearrangement remained unresolved. At VDJ recombination sites, patients with type 1 diabetes made fewer insertions and deleted more nucleotides, a pattern implying thymic rearrangement abnormalities. The naive, central memory and regulatory TCRB repertoires appeared to resemble one another more closely among patients than among healthy donors.

V and J are trimmed by 4 bases and 4 bases, and the gene matches miss 2 bases of the junction. From the germline V gene, CDR1 is LGHNA and CDR2 is YNFKEQ. From the cysteine up to the phenylalanine, the CDR3 has a length of 13 residues. CDR3 DNA is the only sequence kept; it has 39 bases, read in frame from the first base. From each donor, a single peripheral blood sample of 90 to 150 mL on average was drawn into heparinised tubes. Naive, central memory, regulatory and stem cell-like memory CD4+ T cells were sorted on a BD FACSAria II using a panel including CD45RO, CCR7, CD25, CD127, CD95 and CD27. Purity was above 98% for every sorted population. Right away, PBMCs were isolated by Lymphoprep density gradient centrifugation and were stained directly, with no culture step. So that batch effects would be minimized, each experiment stained and sorted samples in pairs, pairing one healthy donor with one patient.

The sequencing sample was made of central memory CD4+ T cells from blood. This TCR was sampled from a woman in her late teens or twenties with type 1 diabetes. The rearrangement joined TRBV4-2 to TRBJ1-1; TRBD1 aligns with 8 central bases. The CDR3 here reads CASSRQGSTEAFF. The DNA sequence is given as TGTGCCAGCAGCCGACAGGGGAGCACTGAAGCTTTCTTT.